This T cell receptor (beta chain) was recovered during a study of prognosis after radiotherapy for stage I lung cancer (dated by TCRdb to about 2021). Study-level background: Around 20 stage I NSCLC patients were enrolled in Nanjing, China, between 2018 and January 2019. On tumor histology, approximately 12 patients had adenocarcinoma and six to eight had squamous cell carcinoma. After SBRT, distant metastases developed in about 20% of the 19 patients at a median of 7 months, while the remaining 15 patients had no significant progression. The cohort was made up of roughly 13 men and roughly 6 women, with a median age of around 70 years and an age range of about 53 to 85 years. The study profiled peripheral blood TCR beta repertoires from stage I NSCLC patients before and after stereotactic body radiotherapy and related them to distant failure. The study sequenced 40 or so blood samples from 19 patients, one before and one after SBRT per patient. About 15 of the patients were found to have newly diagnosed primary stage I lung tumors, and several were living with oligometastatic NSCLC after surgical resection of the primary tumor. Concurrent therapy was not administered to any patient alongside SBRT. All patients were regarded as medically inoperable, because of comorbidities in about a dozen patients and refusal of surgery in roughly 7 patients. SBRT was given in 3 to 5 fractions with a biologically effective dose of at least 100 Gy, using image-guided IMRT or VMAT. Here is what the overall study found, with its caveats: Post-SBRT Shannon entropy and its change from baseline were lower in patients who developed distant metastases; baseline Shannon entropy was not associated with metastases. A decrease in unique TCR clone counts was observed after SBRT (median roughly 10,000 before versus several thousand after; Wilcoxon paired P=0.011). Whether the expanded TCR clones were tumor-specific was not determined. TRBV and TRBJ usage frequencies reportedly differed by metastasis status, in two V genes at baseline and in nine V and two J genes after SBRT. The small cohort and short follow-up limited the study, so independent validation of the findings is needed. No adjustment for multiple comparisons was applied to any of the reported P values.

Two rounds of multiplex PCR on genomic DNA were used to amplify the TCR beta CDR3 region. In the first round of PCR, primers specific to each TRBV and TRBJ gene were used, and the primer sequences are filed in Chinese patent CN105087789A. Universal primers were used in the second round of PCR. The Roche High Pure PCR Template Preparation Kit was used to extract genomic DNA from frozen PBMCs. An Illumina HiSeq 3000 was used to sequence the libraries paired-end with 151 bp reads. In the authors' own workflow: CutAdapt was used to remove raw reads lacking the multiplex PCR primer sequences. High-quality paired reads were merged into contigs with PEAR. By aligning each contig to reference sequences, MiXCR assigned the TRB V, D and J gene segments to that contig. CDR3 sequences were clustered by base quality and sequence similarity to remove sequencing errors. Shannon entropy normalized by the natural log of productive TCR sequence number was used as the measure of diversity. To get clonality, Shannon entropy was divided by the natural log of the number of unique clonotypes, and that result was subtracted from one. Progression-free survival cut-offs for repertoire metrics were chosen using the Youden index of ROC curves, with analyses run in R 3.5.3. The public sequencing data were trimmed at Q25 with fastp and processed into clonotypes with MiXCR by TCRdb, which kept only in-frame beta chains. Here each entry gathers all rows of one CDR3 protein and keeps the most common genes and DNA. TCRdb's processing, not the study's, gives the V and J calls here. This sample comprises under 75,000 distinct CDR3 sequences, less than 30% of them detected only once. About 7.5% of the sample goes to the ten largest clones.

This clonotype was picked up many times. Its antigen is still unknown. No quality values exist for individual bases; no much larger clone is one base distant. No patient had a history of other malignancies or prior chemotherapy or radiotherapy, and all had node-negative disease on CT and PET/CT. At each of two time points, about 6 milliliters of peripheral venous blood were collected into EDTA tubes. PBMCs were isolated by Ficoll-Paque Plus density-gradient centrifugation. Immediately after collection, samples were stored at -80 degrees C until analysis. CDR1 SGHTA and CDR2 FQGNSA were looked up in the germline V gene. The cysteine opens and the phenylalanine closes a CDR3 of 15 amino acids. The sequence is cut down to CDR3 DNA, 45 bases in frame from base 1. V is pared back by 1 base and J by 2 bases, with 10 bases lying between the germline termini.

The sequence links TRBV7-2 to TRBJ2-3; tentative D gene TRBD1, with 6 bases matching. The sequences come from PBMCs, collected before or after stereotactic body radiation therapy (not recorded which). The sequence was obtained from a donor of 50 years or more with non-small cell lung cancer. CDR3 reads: CASSLGGQPTDTQYF. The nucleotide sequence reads TGTGCCAGCAGCTTAGGAGGACAGCCCACAGATACGCAGTATTTT.